The entry below describes one T cell receptor (beta chain). The V end lost 4 bases, the J end lost 6 bases, and 18 bases lay between the germline ends. The CDR3 totals 15 residues. Germline V CDR1 and CDR2: MGHRA, YSYEKL. The source of the sample is a study of blood T cells in healthy people across ages. Primed by a sample-barcoded 5' primer and a J-beta primer mix, a second PCR proceeded for about 6 to 12 cycles. TCRdb reanalysed the 5' RACE reads using MiXCR and keeps one entry per CDR3 protein. The sample yields approximately 780,000 distinct CDR3 sequences, roughly 25% seen once. These data also featured in a second study, about T cells of mothers and their children. That study adds: Input to cDNA synthesis comprised all extracted RNA, at a ratio of about 1.5 ug per 15 ul.

The sample consisted of blood. The receptor was isolated from a boy younger than 18 in good health. The V gene is TRBV4-1, the J gene TRBJ1-2, with TRBD1 as a possible D gene (5 bases). CDR3 residues: CASSPNRGTLNGYTF. Here the CDR3 DNA reads TGCGCCAGCAGCCCTAACCGCGGGACCCTGAATGGCTACACCTTC.